The subject of this entry is one TCR beta chain. The target of this receptor is not known. Nothing much larger sits one base from this clone, and base qualities are not available. The data are from a study of blood T cell repertoires in COVID-19 (dated by TCRdb to about 2020). Background for the entire study: Collaborator samples came from the United States, Italy and Spain and covered acute and convalescent phases of COVID-19. The prospective study material was composed of cDNA or gDNA derived from T cells, B-cell-depleted T cells, or PBMCs. Deeply sampled blood TCRbeta repertoires from subjects exposed to, actively infected with, or recovered from COVID-19 were included in the dataset. A freely available public database, intended as a resource for researchers studying the immune response to SARS-CoV-2, is where the repertoires were released. Samples came from the ongoing ImmuneRACE study (first 160 participants) plus 1,254 subjects from 6 global collaborators. A de-identified subject ID, COVID-19 status, age in years and sex were almost always included in the sample metadata. Where available, HLA class I and class II types were taken from metadata supplied by the sample provider and were not determined by assay-based typing. What the study reported, not specific to this receptor: How much clinical and demographic metadata was included differed by source and by participant, and the metadata was provided uncurated.

TCRbeta CDR3 regions were amplified from genomic DNA by means of the immunoSEQ Assay, a bias-controlled multiplex PCR. For the original study's pipeline: The number of nucleated cells in each sample was estimated by amplification of reference gene primers within the assay. Sequence reads were collapsed and filtered to measure the absolute abundance of every unique TCRbeta CDR3 rearrangement. For each sample, productive Simpson clonality was calculated as the square root of Simpson's diversity index over productive rearrangements. TCRdb limited this immuneACCESS table to in-frame rearrangements with V and J called. A share of clones is missing; checked studies link under half to unresolved V genes, and the rest is unexplained. Clone size and V and J calls were adopted from that table, with D and trimming inferred from the DNA. The sample table records about 240,000 clones; 85% of these occur just once. The biggest ten clones account for roughly 5% of the sample.

One collaborating source in Seattle enrolled patients during active infection and followed them longitudinally through the course of disease. Each collaborating institution followed its own protocols to collect whole blood in K2EDTA tubes. Collaborator samples were shipped for TCRbeta analysis as frozen whole blood, isolated PBMCs, or DNA extracted from either sample type. The germline V gene gives CDR1 as MDHEN and CDR2 as SYDVKM. At the junction V is shortened by 11 bases and J by 5 bases, with 12 bases in between. Including cysteine and phenylalanine, the CDR3 has 11 amino acids. Only the CDR3 DNA is retained, 33 bases long and in frame from the first base.

This sequence uses TRBV28 and TRBJ1-2, with the D gene not confidently named. The receptor's source is a man in his fifties or sixties with COVID-19, enrolled during active disease. The sample was peripheral blood. The DNA reads as follows: TGTGCCTGCCGGGATGGGTATGGCTACACCTTC. This yields the protein CACRDGYGYTF.